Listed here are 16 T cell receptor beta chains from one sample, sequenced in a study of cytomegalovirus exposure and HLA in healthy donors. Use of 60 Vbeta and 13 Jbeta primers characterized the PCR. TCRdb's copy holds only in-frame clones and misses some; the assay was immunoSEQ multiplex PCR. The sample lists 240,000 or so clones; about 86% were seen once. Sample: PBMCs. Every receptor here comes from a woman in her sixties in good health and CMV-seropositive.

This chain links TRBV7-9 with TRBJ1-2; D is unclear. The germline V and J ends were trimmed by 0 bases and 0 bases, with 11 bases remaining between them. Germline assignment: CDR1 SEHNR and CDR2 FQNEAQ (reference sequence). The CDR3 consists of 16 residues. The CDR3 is CASSLALGHPNYGYTF. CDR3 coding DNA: TGTGCCAGCAGCTTAGCGCTTGGGCATCCTAACTATGGCTACACCTTC. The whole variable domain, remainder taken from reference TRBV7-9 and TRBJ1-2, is DTGVSQNPRHKITKRGQNVTFRCDPISEHNRLYWYRQTLGQGPEFLTYFQNEAQLEKSRLLSDRFSAERPKGSFSTLEIQRTEQGDSAMYLCASSLALGHPNYGYTFGSGTRLTVV.

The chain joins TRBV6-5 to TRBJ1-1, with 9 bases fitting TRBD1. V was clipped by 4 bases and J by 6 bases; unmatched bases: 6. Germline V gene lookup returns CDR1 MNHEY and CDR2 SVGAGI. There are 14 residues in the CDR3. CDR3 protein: CASSSRDRAAEAFF. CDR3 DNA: TGTGCCAGCAGTTCCCGGGACAGGGCCGCTGAAGCTTTCTTT.

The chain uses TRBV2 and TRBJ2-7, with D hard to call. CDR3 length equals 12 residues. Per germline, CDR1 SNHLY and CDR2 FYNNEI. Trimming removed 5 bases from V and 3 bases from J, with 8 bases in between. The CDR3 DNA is TGTGCCAGCAGTCCAGACAACTACGAGCAGTACTTC. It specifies CASSPDNYEQYF.

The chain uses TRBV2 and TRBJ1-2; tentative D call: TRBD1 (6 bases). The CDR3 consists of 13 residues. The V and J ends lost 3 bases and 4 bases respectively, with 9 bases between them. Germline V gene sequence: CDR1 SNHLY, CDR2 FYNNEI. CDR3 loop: CASSEGAGYGYTF. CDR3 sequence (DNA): TGTGCCAGCAGTGAGGGGGCCGGCTATGGCTACACCTTC.

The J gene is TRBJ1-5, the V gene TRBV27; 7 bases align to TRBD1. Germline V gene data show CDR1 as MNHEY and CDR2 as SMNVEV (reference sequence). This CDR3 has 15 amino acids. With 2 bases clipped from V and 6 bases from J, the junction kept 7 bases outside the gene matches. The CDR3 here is CASSLVGGDGQPQHF. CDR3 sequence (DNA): TGTGCCAGCAGTTTAGTAGGGGGCGACGGTCAGCCCCAGCATTTT.

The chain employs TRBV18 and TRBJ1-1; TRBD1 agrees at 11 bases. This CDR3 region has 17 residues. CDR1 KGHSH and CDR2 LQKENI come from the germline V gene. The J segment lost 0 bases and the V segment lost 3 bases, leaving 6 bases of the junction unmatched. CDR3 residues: CASSPGQGAFMNTEAFF. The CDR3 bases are TGTGCCAGCTCACCCGGACAGGGGGCCTTCATGAACACTGAAGCTTTCTTT.

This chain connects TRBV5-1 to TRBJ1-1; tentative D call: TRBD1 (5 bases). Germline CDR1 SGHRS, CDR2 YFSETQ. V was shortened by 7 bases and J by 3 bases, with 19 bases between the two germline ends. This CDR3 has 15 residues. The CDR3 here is CASAAWGGRDTEAFF. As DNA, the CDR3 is TGCGCCAGCGCTGCCTGGGGGGGAAGAGACACTGAAGCTTTCTTT.

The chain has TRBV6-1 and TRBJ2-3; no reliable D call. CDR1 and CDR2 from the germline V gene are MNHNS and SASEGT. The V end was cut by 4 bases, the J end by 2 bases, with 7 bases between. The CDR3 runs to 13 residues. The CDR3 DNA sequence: TGTGCCAGCAGTGGGAGTAACACAGATACGCAGTATTTT. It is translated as CASSGSNTDTQYF.

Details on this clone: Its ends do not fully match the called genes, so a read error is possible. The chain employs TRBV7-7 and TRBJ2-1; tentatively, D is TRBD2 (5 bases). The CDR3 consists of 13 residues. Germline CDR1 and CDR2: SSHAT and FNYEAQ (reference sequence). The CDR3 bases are TGTGCTAGCAGCTTAGCCGAGAGCGGTGAGCAGTTCTTC. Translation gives CASSLAESGEQFF.

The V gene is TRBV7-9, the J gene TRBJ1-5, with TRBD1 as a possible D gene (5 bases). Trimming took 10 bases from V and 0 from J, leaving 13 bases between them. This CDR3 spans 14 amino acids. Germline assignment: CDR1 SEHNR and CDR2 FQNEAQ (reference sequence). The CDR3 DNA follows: TGTGCCACCGATCGGGGGAATAGCAATCAGCCCCAGCATTTT. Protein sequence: CATDRGNSNQPQHF.

The CDR3 DNA reads TGTGCCAGCAGTGAGGGGACAGGGGGCAAATTCTTT. It specifies CASSEGTGGKFF. The chain uses TRBV25-1 and TRBJ1-1; 12 bases align to TRBD1. The trim removed 3 bases at V and 14 bases at J, leaving 4 bases unmatched. In germline, CDR1 is MGHDK, CDR2 SYGVNS. The CDR3 consists of 12 residues.

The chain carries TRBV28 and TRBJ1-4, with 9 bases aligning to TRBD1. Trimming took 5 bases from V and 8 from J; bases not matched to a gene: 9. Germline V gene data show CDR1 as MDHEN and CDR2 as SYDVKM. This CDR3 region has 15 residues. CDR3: CASSPQQGASEKLFF. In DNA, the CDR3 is TGTGCCAGCAGTCCCCAACAGGGGGCGAGCGAAAAACTGTTTTTT. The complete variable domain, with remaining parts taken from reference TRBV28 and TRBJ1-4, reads DVKVTQSSRYLVKRTGEKVFLECVQDMDHENMFWYRQDPGLGLRLIYFSYDVKMKEKGDIPEGYSVSREKKERFSLILESASTNQTSMYLCASSPQQGASEKLFFGSGTQLSVL.

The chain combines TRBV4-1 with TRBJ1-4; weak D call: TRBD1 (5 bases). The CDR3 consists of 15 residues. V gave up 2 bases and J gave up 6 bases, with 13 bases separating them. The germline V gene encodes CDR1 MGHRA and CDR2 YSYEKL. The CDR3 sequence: CASSQLIREDEKLFF. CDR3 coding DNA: TGCGCCAGCAGCCAACTGATCAGGGAGGATGAAAAACTGTTTTTT.

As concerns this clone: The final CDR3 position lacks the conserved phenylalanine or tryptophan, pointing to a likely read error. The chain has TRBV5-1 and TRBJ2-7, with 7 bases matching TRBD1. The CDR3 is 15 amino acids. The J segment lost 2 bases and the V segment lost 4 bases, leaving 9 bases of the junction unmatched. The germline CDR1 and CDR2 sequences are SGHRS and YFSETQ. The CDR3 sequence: CASSQRQGSTYEQYL. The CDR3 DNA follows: TGCGCCAGCAGCCAACGACAGGGCAGCACCTACGAGCAGTACCTC.

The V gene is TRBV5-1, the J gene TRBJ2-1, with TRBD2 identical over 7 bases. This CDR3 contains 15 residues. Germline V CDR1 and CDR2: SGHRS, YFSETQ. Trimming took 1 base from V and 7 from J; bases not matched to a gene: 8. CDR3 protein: CASSLLAGAANEQFF. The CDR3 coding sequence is TGCGCCAGCAGCTTGCTCGCGGGAGCTGCGAATGAGCAGTTCTTC.

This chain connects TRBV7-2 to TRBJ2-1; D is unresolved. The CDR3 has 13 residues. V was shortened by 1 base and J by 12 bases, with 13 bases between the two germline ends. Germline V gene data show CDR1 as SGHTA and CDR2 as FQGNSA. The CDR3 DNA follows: TGTGCCAGCAGCTTAGGTCCCGAGTCCGGGCAGTTCTTC. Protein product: CASSLGPESGQFF.